These 5 T cell receptor beta chains came from one sample sequenced in a study of vaccination and CD4 T cells after COVID-19. With the Oncomine TCR Beta short-read assay, DNA from cultured CD4+ T cells was sequenced. TCRdb re-called the PCR reads with MiXCR, one entry per CDR3 protein. The table lists roughly 18,000 distinct CDR3 sequences, roughly 50% of them singletons, with approximately 8% in the top ten. Their recognized antigens are unknown. The treatment denotes: roughly 11-day PBMC culture with coronavirus spike peptide pools or control peptides (ViraFEST assay). Sequencing input: CD4+ T cells from blood, cultured in vitro. These receptor sequences come from a human donor who had recovered from COVID-19.

The chain carries TRBV10-2 and TRBJ1-6; 8 bases match TRBD1. Trimming at V came to 3 bases and at J to 9 bases, leaving 7 bases not matched to a gene. The CDR3 spans 15 residues. CDR1 and CDR2 (germline): WSHSY, SAAADI. The CDR3 DNA reads TGCGCCAGCAGTGAACCGACAGGGGTTGGTTCACCCCTCCACTTT. Protein sequence: CASSEPTGVGSPLHF.

The rearrangement joins TRBV20-1 to TRBJ1-2, with a weak D call TRBD1 (6 bases). The CDR3 is 11 amino acids. The ends were cut back, 4 bases at V and 7 bases at J, with 10 bases in the middle. Germline assignment: CDR1 DFQATT and CDR2 SNEGSKA (reference sequence). The chain's CDR3 is CSAKVGGGYTF. In DNA, the CDR3 is TGCAGTGCTAAAGTAGGGGGTGGCTACACCTTC.

The chain has TRBV6-1 and TRBJ2-3; 8 bases match TRBD1. J gave up 2 bases and V 6 bases, and 4 bases lay outside the gene matches. The length of the CDR3 is 14 residues. Germline loops: CDR1 MNHNS, CDR2 SASEGT. CDR3 sequence reads: CASSRQGTTDTQYF. The CDR3 nucleotides read TGTGCCAGCAGCAGACAGGGGACCACAGATACGCAGTATTTT.

This clonotype has only a few counts. The rearrangement uses TRBV11-3 and TRBJ1-1; no definite D call. This CDR3 spans 13 amino acids. The germline V and J ends were trimmed by 0 bases and 3 bases, with 5 bases remaining between them. The germline V gene encodes CDR1 SGHNT and CDR2 YENEEA. CDR3 sequence (DNA): TGTGCCAGCAGCTTAGAAGGGCACACTGAAGCTTTCTTT. Translated: CASSLEGHTEAFF.

This clonotype was seen a few times. J is TRBJ1-5 and V is TRBV20-1, with 7 bases identical to TRBD1. Germline V gene sequence: CDR1 DFQATT, CDR2 SNEGSKA (reference sequence). The CDR3 runs to 13 residues. J lost 7 bases, V lost 3 bases, and 6 bases had no gene match. The CDR3 DNA reads TGCAGTGCTAGGACAGGGAGGGGCCAGCCCCAGCATTTT. This gives the protein CSARTGRGQPQHF.